The 12 T cell receptor beta chains presented below share a single source sample, sequenced in a study of T-cell memory formation after mild COVID-19. TCRdb reanalysed the 5' RACE reads using MiXCR and keeps one entry per CDR3 protein. This sample has roughly 200,000 distinct CDR3 sequences, with roughly 17% found just once. The sample consisted of PBMCs or a T cell subset sorted from them (not recorded which). The receptor set was obtained from an adult woman who had mild COVID-19 (a few samples of this study predate the infection). Cell type and time point are not known.

The V gene is TRBV7-9, the J gene TRBJ2-7; perhaps D is TRBD1 or TRBD2 (6 bases each). The CDR3 is 17 residues long. Trimming stripped 4 bases from V and 3 bases from J, with 22 bases between. Germline V gene data show CDR1 as SEHNR and CDR2 as FQNEAQ (reference sequence). In nucleotides, the CDR3 is TGTGCCAGCAGCTCCGGAGAGGGGGGTCAGGGGTACTACGAGCAGTACTTC. Residues: CASSSGEGGQGYYEQYF.

The J gene is TRBJ1-1, the V gene TRBV23-1; D is perhaps TRBD1 (6 bases). TRBV23-1 is classed as an ORF, of uncertain function. The V and J ends lost 7 bases and 1 base respectively, with 16 bases between them. The CDR3 covers 15 residues. As DNA, the CDR3 is TGCGCCAGCACCAGACCCGGGACAAAGAACACTGAAGCTTTCTTT. Amino acid sequence: CASTRPGTKNTEAFF.

In this sample, this clonotype turned up many times. J is TRBJ1-1 and V is TRBV7-9, with TRBD1 as a possible D gene (5 bases). V lost 7 bases and J lost 6, with 9 bases in between. The CDR3 extends over 11 amino acids. CDR1 and CDR2 from the germline V gene are SEHNR and FQNEAQ (reference sequence). CDR3 sequence (DNA): TGTGCCAGCACTCAGACAGCTGAAGCTTTCTTT. Amino acids: CASTQTAEAFF.

This clonotype was found many times. The chain combines TRBV15 with TRBJ1-5, with D perhaps matching TRBD1 (6 bases). Trimming removed 6 bases from V and 2 bases from J, with 23 bases in between. The CDR3 covers 18 residues. Germline CDR1 is LNHNV and CDR2 is YYDKDF (reference sequence). The CDR3 nucleotides are TGTGCCACCAGGAGGGGGGAGGCGAGGTATGGTGGCAATCAGCCCCAGCATTTT. Residues: CATRRGEARYGGNQPQHF.

This clonotype appeared a few times. The V and J genes are TRBV5-6 and TRBJ2-3; no clear D. The CDR3 loop spans 13 amino acids. Germline CDR1 and CDR2: SGHDT and YYEEEE. The V gene lost 5 bases and the J gene lost 0 bases, with 7 bases spanning the gap. The CDR3 region is CASRSASTDTQYF. The DNA for the CDR3 is TGTGCCAGCAGGAGCGCGAGCACAGATACGCAGTATTTT.

This clonotype was seen at least ten times. The V call is TRBV7-2, the J call TRBJ2-4; D gene uncertain. The CDR3 spans 16 residues. With 0 bases removed from V and 0 bases from J, the gap between germline ends came to 9 bases. Germline V gives CDR1 SGHTA, CDR2 FQGNSA. In nucleotides, the CDR3 is TGTGCCAGCAGCTTAGCCGGACCGATAGCCAAAAACATTCAGTACTTC. It encodes CASSLAGPIAKNIQYF.

This chain uses TRBV4-3 with TRBJ2-5, with TRBD1 matching over 7 bases. The J call is doubtful: the DNA matches TRBJ2-1 better. In germline, CDR1 is LGHNA, CDR2 YSLEER. There are 14 residues in the CDR3. The CDR3, as DNA: TGCGCCAGCAGCGTACAGGGGCGCGGGAATGAGCAGTTCTTC. Residues: CASSVQGRGNEQFF.

This clonotype was seen only a few times. J is TRBJ2-5 and V is TRBV20-1, with 8 bases matching TRBD1. With V trimmed by 4 bases and J by 4 bases, 8 bases remained unmatched. Germline CDR1 reads DFQATT; CDR2 reads SNEGSKA (reference sequence). This CDR3 is 14 amino acids long. CDR3 sequence reads: CSAIQGARLETQYF. The CDR3 nucleotides read TGCAGTGCTATTCAGGGGGCGAGGTTAGAGACCCAGTACTTC.

This clonotype was detected a few times. The rearrangement uses TRBV2 and TRBJ1-5; 7 bases fit TRBD1. This CDR3 is 15 amino acids long. Unmatched junction bases numbered 10, after V lost 6 bases and J lost 5 bases. CDR1 is SNHLY, CDR2 FYNNEI, per germline. CDR3 residues: CASRSDRARDQPQHF. CDR3 coding DNA: TGTGCCAGCAGGTCCGACAGGGCGAGGGATCAGCCCCAGCATTTT.

This sequence joins TRBV6-5 and TRBJ1-1; 8 nucleotides agree with TRBD1. Germline lookup yields CDR1 MNHEY and CDR2 SVGAGI. V shed 0 bases and J 4 bases; nucleotides not matched to a gene: 4. CDR3 size: 15 residues. DNA of the CDR3: TGTGCCAGCAGTTACTCCGGACAGGGTGGCACTGAAGCTTTCTTT. Translating gives CASSYSGQGGTEAFF.

This rearrangement joins TRBV14 to TRBJ1-4, with 7 bases lining up with TRBD1. This CDR3 is built from 14 residues. The V and J ends lost 4 bases and 7 bases, in that order; junction bases with no gene match: 6. Germline values: CDR1 SGHDN, CDR2 FVKESK. CDR3 nucleotide sequence: TGTGCCAGCAGCCCAAGGACAGGAGTTGAAAAACTGTTTTTT. Translated, it gives CASSPRTGVEKLFF.

The chain uses TRBV3-1 and TRBJ2-1; D is perhaps TRBD1 or TRBD2 (5 bases each). Trimming took 4 bases from V and 0 from J, leaving 10 bases between them. Germline CDR1 reads LGHDT; CDR2 reads YNNKEL (reference sequence). The CDR3 is 15 amino acids. The CDR3 nucleotides read TGTGCCAGCAGCCCCACGGGGACCTCCTACAATGAGCAGTTCTTC. It specifies CASSPTGTSYNEQFF.